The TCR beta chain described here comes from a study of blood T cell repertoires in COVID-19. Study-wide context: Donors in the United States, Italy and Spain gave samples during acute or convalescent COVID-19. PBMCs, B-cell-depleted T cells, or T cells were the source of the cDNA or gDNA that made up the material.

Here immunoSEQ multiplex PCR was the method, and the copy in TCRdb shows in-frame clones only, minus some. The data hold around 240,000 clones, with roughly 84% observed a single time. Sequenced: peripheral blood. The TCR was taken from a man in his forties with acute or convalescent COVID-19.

CDR3 in DNA: TGTGCCAGCAGCGTAGAGGGAGGGGCGCGCACAGATACGCAGTATTTT. It yields the protein CASSVEGGARTDTQYF. The chain combines TRBV9 with TRBJ2-3; 7 bases agree with TRBD2. This CDR3 comprises 16 residues. Germline CDR1 reads SGDLS; CDR2 reads YYNGEE. V shed 0 bases and J 1 base; nucleotides not matched to a gene: 5. Combining the CDR3 with reference TRBV9 and TRBJ2-3 gives the whole variable domain DSGVTQTPKHLITATGQRVTLRCSPRSGDLSVYWYQQSLDQGLQFLIQYYNGEERAKGNILERFSAQQFPDLHSELNLSSLELGDSALYFCASSVEGGARTDTQYFGPGTRLTVL.